The T cell receptor (beta chain) under discussion was sequenced for a study of blood T cell repertoires in COVID-19. Background on the study: The origin of the acute and convalescent COVID-19 samples was the United States, Italy and Spain. The analysed material was cDNA or gDNA that came from T cells, B-cell-depleted T cells, or PBMCs.

V was cut by 4 bases and J by 3 bases, with 9 bases left in between. Germline loops: CDR1 KGHDR, CDR2 SFDVKD. This CDR3 is 13 amino acids long. In the original analysis: Estimation of nucleated cell counts relied on the amplification of reference gene primers. This table comes from immunoSEQ multiplex PCR, and its TCRdb copy is limited to in-frame clones, with some not included. The V and J calls and clone size come from that table; D and trimming were worked out from the DNA. The sample yields about 160,000 clones, roughly nine tenths seen once. The receptor's source is a woman in her 70s with acute or convalescent COVID-19. The source material was peripheral blood. V is TRBV24-1 and J is TRBJ2-7; tentative D call: TRBD1 (6 bases). This CDR3 is CATSDRRGYEQYF. The DNA of the CDR3 is TGTGCCACCAGTGACCGCAGGGGCTACGAGCAGTACTTC.